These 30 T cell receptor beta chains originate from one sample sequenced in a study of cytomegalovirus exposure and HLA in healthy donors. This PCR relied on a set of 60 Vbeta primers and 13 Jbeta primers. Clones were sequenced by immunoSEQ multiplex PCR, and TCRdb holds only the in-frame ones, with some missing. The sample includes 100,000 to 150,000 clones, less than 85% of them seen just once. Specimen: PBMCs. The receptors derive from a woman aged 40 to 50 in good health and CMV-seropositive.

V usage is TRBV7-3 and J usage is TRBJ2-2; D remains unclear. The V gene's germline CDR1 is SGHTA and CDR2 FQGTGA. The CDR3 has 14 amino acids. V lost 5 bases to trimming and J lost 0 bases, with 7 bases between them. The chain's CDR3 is CASSQISNTGELFF. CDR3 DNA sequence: TGTGCCAGCAGCCAGATCTCGAACACCGGGGAGCTGTTTTTT.

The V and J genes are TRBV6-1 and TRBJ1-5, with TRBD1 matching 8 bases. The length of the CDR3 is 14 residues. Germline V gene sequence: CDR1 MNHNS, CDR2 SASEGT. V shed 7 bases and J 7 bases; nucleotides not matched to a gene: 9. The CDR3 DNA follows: TGTGCCAGCACCATAGCAGGGGGCCGGCAGCCCCAGCATTTT. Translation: CASTIAGGRQPQHF.

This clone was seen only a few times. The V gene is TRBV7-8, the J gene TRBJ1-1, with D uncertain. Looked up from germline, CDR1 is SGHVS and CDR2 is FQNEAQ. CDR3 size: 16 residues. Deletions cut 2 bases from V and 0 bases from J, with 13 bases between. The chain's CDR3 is CASSLTVNSLNTEAFF. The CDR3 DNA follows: TGTGCCAGCAGCTTAACGGTGAACAGCTTGAACACTGAAGCTTTCTTT.

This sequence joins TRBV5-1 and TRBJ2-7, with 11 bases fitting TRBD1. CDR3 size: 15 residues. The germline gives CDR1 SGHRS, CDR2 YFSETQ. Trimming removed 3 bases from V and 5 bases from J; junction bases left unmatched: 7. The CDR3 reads CASSSTDRGLDEQYF. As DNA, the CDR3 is TGCGCCAGCAGCTCGACGGACAGGGGGCTGGACGAGCAGTACTTC. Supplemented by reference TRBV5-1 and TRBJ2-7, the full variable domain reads KAGVTQTPRYLIKTRGQQVTLSCSPISGHRSVSWYQQTPGQGLQFLFEYFSETQRNKGNFPGRFSGRQFSNSRSEMNVSTLELGDSALYLCASSSTDRGLDEQYFGPGTRLTVT.

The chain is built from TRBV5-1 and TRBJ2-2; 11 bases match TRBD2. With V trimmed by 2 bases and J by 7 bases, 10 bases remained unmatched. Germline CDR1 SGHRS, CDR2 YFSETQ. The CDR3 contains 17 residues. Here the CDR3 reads CASSLPLAGVNGGELFF. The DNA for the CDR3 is TGCGCCAGCAGCTTACCACTAGCGGGGGTCAATGGCGGGGAGCTGTTTTTT.

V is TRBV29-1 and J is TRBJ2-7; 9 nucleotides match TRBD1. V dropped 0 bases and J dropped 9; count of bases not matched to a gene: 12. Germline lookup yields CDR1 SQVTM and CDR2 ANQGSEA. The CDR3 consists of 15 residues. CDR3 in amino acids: CSVEEGQGNRLWQYF. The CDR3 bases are TGCAGCGTTGAAGAGGGACAGGGAAATAGATTGTGGCAGTACTTC.

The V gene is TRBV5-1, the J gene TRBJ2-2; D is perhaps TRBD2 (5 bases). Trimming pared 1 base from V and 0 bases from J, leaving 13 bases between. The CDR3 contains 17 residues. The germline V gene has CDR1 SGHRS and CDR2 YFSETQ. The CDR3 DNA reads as TGCGCCAGCAGCTTGCGCGCGGCCGGGACGAACACCGGGGAGCTGTTTTTT. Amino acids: CASSLRAAGTNTGELFF.

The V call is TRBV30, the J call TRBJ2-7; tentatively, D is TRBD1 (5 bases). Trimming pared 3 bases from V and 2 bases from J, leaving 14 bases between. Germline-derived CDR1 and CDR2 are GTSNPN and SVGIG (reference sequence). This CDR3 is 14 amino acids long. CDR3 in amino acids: CAWRGQGAPYEQYF. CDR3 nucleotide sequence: TGTGCCTGGAGGGGCCAAGGGGCTCCCTACGAGCAGTACTTC.

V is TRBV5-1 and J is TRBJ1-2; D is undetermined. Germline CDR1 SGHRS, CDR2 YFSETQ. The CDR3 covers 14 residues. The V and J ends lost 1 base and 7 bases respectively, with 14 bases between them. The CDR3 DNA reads TGCGCCAGCAGCTTGTCCGGGAGTAGCGGTGGCTACACCTTC. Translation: CASSLSGSSGGYTF. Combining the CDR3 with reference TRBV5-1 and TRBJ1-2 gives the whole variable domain KAGVTQTPRYLIKTRGQQVTLSCSPISGHRSVSWYQQTPGQGLQFLFEYFSETQRNKGNFPGRFSGRQFSNSRSEMNVSTLELGDSALYLCASSLSGSSGGYTFGSGTRLTVV.

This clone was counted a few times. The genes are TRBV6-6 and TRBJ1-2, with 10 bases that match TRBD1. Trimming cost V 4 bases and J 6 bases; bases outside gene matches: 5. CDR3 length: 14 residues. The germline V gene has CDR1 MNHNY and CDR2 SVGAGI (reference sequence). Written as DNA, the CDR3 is TGTGCCAGCAGTTCGGGACAGGGGTATAATGGCTACACCTTC. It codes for CASSSGQGYNGYTF.

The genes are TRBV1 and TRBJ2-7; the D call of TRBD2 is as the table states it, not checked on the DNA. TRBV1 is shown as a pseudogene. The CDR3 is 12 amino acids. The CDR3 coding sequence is TGCACCAGCAGCGAGGACTTGTACGAGCAGTACTTC. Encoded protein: CTSSEDLYEQYF.

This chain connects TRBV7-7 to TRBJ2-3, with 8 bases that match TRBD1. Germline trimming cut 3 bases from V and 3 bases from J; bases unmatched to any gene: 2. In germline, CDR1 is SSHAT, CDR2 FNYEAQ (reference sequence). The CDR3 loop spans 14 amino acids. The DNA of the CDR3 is TGTGCCAGCAGCTTGGGACAGGCAACAGATACGCAGTATTTT. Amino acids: CASSLGQATDTQYF.

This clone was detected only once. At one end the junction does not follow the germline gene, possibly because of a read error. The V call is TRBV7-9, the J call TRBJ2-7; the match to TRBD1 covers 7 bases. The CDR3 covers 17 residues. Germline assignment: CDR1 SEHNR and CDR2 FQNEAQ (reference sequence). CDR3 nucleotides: TGTTCCAGCAGCTTCACGTCCAACCGGGACAGCCTCTACGAGCAGTACTTC. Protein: CSSSFTSNRDSLYEQYF.

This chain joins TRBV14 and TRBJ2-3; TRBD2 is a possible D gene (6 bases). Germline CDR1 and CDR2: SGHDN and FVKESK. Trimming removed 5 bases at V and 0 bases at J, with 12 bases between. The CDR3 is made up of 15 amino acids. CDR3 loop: CASSNRDLSTDTQYF. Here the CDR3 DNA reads TGTGCCAGCAGCAACCGGGACTTAAGCACAGATACGCAGTATTTT.

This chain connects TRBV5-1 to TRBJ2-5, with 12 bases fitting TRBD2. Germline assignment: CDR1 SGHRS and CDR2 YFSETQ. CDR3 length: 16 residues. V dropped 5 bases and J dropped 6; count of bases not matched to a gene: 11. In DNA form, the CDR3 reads TGCGCCAGCAGGTTGTCTAGCGGGGGGGGCCTCCAGACCCAGTACTTC. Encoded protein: CASRLSSGGGLQTQYF.

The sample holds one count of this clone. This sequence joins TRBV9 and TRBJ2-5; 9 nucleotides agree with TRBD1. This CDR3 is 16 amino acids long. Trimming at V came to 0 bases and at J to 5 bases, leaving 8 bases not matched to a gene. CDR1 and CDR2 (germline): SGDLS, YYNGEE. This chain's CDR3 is CASSVGDREGFETQYF. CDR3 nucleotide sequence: TGTGCCAGCAGCGTAGGGGACAGGGAAGGCTTCGAGACCCAGTACTTC.

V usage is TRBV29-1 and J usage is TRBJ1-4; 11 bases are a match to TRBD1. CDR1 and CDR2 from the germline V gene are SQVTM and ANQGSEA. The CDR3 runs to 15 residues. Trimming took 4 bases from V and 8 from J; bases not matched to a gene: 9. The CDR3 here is CSVGTPGQGGEKLFF. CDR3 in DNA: TGCAGCGTTGGAACTCCGGGACAGGGGGGCGAAAAACTGTTTTTT.

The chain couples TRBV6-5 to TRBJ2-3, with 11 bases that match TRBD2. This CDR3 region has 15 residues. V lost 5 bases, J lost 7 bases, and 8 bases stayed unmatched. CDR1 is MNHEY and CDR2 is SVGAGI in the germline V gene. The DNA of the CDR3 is TGTGCCAGCAGTCCCCCGGCTAGCGGGGGGAATACGCAGTATTTT. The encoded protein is CASSPPASGGNTQYF.

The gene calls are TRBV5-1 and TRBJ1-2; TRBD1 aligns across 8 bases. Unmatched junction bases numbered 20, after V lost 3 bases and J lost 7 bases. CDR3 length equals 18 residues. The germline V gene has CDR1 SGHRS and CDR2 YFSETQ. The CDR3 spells CASSSTPPWQGAEGGYTF. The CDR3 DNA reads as TGCGCCAGCAGCTCGACGCCCCCATGGCAGGGGGCGGAGGGTGGCTACACCTTC.

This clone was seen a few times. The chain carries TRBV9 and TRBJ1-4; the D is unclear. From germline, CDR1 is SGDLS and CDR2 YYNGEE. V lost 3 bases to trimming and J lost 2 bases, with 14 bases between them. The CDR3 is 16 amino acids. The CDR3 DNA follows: TGTGCCAGCAGCGCACCGTCAGAGGGCACTAATGAAAAACTGTTTTTT. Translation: CASSAPSEGTNEKLFF.

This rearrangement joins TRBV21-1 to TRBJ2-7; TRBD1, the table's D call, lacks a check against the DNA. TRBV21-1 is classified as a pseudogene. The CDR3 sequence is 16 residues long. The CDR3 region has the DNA TGTGCCAGCAGCAAAGCCTCGACAGGGCCAGGATACGAGCAGTACTTC. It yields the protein CASSKASTGPGYEQYF.

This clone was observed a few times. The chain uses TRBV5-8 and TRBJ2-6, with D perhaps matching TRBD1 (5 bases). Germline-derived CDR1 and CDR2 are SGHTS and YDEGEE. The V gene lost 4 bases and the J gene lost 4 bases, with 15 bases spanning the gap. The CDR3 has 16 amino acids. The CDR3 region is CASSPKVGQGANVLTF. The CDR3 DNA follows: TGTGCCAGCAGCCCCAAGGTGGGGCAAGGGGCCAACGTCCTGACTTTC.

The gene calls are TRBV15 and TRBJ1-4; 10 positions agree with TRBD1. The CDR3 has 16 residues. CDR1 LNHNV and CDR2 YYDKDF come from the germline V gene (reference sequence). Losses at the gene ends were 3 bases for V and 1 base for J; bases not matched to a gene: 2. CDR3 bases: TGTGCCACCAGCAGGGGGGACAGGGGAACTAATGAAAAACTGTTTTTT. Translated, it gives CATSRGDRGTNEKLFF.

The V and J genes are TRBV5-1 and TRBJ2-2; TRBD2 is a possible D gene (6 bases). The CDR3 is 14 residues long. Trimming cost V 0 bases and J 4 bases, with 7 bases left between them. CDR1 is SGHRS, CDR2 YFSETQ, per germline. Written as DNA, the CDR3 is TGCGCCAGCAGCTTGGAGGGACTCACCGGGGAGCTGTTTTTT. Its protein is CASSLEGLTGELFF.

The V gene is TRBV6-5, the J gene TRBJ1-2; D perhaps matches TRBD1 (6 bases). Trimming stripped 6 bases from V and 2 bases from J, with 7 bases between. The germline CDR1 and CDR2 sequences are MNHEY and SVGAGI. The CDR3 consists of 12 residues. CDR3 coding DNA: TGTGCCAGCAGGGACAGAAACTATGGCTACACCTTC. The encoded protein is CASRDRNYGYTF.

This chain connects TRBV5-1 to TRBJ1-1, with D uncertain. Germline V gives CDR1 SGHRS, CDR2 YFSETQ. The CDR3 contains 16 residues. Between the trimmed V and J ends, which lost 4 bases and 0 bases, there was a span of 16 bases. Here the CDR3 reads CASSPGSAILNTEAFF. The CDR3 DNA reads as TGCGCCAGCAGCCCTGGCAGCGCGATCTTGAACACTGAAGCTTTCTTT.

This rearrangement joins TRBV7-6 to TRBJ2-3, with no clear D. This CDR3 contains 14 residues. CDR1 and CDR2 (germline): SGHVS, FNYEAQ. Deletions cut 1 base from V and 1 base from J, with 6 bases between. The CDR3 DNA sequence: TGTGCCAGCAGCTTAGAGGCGGGCACAGATACGCAGTATTTT. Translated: CASSLEAGTDTQYF.

The DNA of the CDR3 is TGTGCCAGCAGCTTAAGGATGGGACTAGCGGGAGAGGGCGGGGAGCTGTTTTTT. Translating gives CASSLRMGLAGEGGELFF. The chain employs TRBV7-2 and TRBJ2-2; 14 positions agree with TRBD2. V gave up 2 bases and J gave up 7 bases; unmatched junction bases: 9. The germline gives CDR1 SGHTA, CDR2 FQGNSA. The CDR3 is made up of 18 amino acids. Together with reference TRBV7-2 and TRBJ2-2, the CDR3 gives the full variable domain: GAGVSQSPSNKVTEKGKDVELRCDPISGHTALYWYRQSLGQGLEFLIYFQGNSAPDKSGLPSDRFSAERTGGSVSTLTIQRTQQEDSAVYLCASSLRMGLAGEGGELFFGEGSRLTVL.

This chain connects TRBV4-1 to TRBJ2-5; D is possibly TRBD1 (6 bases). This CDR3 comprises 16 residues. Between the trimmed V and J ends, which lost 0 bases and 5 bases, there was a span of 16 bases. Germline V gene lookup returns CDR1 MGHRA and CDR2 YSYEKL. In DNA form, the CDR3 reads TGCGCCAGCAGCCAAGAACCCGAGCAGGGGAGTGAGACCCAGTACTTC. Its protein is CASSQEPEQGSETQYF.

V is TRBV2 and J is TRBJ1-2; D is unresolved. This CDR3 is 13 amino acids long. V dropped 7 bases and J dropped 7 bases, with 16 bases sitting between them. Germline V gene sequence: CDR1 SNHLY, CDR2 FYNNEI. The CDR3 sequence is CASNREAPSGYTF. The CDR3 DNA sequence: TGTGCCAGCAATCGGGAGGCCCCCAGTGGCTACACCTTC. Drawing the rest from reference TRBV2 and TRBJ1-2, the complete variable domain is EPEVTQTPSHQVTQMGQEVILRCVPISNHLYFYWYRQILGQKVEFLVSFYNNEISEKSEIFDDQFSVERPDGSNFTLKIRSTKLEDSAMYFCASNREAPSGYTFGSGTRLTVV.